This TCR beta chain came from a study of identical twins. Whole-study findings and limits: Part of the zero-insertion signal could reflect confounding by invariant MAIT and iNKT cells. Insertions were fewer in abundant cord blood beta clonotypes, whereas memory repertoires showed none of this pattern.

cDNA molecules carried unique molecular identifiers, and template switching added a universal primer site. TCRdb re-derived calls from the 5' RACE reads in MiXCR, one entry per CDR3 protein. This sample has under 1 million distinct CDR3 sequences; around 12% occur once, and the top ten carry about 1.6%. As concerns this clonotype: Its specificity is not known.

V lost 6 bases, J lost 7 bases, and 7 bases lay in between. There are 11 residues in the CDR3. A further study also used this sample, focusing on yellow fever vaccine responses in identical twins.

This TCR derives from a woman under 30 in good health. Sequenced material: PBMCs. The V call is TRBV12-3 or TRBV12-4, the J call TRBJ2-1, with D maybe TRBD1 (5 bases). The CDR3 DNA is TGTGCCAGCAGACGGACAAATGAGCAGTTCTTC. It specifies CASRRTNEQFF.